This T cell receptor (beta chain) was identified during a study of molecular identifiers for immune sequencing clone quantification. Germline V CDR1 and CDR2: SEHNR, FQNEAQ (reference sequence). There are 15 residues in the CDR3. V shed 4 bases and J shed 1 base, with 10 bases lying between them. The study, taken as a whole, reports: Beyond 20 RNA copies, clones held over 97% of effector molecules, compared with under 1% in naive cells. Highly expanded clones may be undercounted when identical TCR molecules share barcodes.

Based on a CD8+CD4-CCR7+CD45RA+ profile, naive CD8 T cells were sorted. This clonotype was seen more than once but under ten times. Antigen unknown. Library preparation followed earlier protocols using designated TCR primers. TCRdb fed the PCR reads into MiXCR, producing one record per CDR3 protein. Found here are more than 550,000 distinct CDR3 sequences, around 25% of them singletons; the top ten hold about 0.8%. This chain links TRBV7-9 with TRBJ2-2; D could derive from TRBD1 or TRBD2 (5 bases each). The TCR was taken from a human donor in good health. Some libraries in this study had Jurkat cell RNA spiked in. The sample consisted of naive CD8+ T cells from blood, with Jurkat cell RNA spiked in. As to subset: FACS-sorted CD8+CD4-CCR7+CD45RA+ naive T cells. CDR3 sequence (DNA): TGTGCCAGCAGCTCCGGGGCCTGGAACACCGGGGAGCTGTTTTTT. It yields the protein CASSSGAWNTGELFF.